This T cell receptor (beta chain) is drawn from a study of T cell responses to AZD1222 COVID-19 vaccine. Here immunoSEQ multiplex PCR was the method, and the copy in TCRdb shows in-frame clones only, minus some. The sample shows over 150,000 clones, about 90% of them seen only once. The V gene's germline CDR1 is LNHDA and CDR2 SQIVND (reference sequence). The CDR3 runs to 12 residues. Trimming left V 6 bases short and J 9 bases short, with 12 bases between. Sequencing used peripheral blood, obtained on day 0 of AZD1222 vaccination. The receptor was derived from an adult in good health. The chain joins TRBV19 to TRBJ2-4; no reliable D call. The CDR3 here is CASSPALGIQYF. CDR3 DNA sequence: TGTGCCAGTAGCCCGGCCTTGGGCATTCAGTACTTC.